This T cell receptor beta chain appears in the sequencing data of a study of T cell changes during pregnancy in multiple sclerosis. TCRdb's copy holds only in-frame clones and misses some; the assay was immunoSEQ multiplex PCR. Here the sample spans fewer than 85,000 clones, roughly 92% being singletons. There are 15 residues in the CDR3. Trimming took 3 bases from V and 5 from J; bases not matched to a gene: 6. The germline gives CDR1 SGDLS, CDR2 YYNGEE. The specimen was peripheral blood, collected in the second trimester of pregnancy. The clonotype was recovered from a female donor with multiple sclerosis, enrolled in a pregnancy study. The chain carries TRBV9 and TRBJ2-1; 9 positions agree with TRBD2. The CDR3 bases are TGTGCCAGCAGCGATAGCGGGAGCTGGAACAATGAGCAGTTCTTC. Translated, it gives CASSDSGSWNNEQFF.